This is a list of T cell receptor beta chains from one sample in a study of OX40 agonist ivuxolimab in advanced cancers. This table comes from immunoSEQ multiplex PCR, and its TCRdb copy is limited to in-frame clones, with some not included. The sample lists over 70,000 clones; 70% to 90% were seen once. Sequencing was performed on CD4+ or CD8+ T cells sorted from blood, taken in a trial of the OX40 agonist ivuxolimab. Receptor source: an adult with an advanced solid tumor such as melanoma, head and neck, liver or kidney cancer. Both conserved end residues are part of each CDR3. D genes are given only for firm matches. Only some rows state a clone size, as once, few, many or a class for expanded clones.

CASSFLNSAGETQYF	TGTGCCAGCAGTTTTCTCAATTCGGCAGGAGAGACCCAGTACTTC	.	.	TRBJ2-5	TRBV27
CASSLDTFGTEAFF	TGTGCCAGCTCTCTCGACACCTTCGGGACTGAAGCTTTCTTT	.	.	TRBJ1-1	TRBV18
CASSLDRGSYTF	TGTGCCAGCAGCTTGGACCGTGGAAGCTACACCTTC	.	once	TRBJ1-2	TRBV5-4
CASSARPFGELFF	TGTGCCAGCAGCGCCCGTCCGTTCGGGGAGCTGTTTTTT	.	.	TRBJ2-2	TRBV9
CATSRDTGEGQVQYF	TGTGCCACCAGCAGAGATACAGGGGAGGGCCAAGTTCAGTACTTC	.	few	TRBJ2-5	TRBV15
CASSEALRAQKYGYTF	TGTGCCAGCAGTGAAGCGCTTCGGGCACAGAAGTATGGCTACACCTTC	.	.	TRBJ1-2	TRBV6-1
CASSKFSGISGNTIYF	TGTGCCAGCAGCAAGTTCTCAGGGATATCTGGAAACACCATATATTTT	.	.	TRBJ1-3	TRBV21-1
CASSLGTSSEQYF	TGTGCCAGCAGCTTAGGGACTTCCTCTGAGCAGTACTTC	.	.	TRBJ2-7	TRBV7-3
CASRRDSEQYF	TGCGCCAGCAGACGGGACAGCGAGCAGTACTTC	TRBD1	.	TRBJ2-7	TRBV5-1
CASSRKIANEQFF	TGTGCCAGCAGCCGAAAGATTGCCAATGAGCAGTTCTTC	.	.	TRBJ2-1	TRBV7-2
CASSIVGRTGELFF	TGTGCCAGTAGTATTGTGGGCCGGACCGGGGAGCTGTTTTTT	.	.	TRBJ2-2	TRBV19
CSGWTGDEQYF	TGCAGTGGTTGGACAGGGGACGAGCAGTACTTC	TRBD1	.	TRBJ2-7	TRBV20-1
CASSVDGSGGAFF	TGTGCCAGCAGCGTAGACGGCTCGGGTGGAGCTTTCTTT	.	few	TRBJ1-1	TRBV9
CASSLVGRATEAFF	TGTGCCAGCAGCTTGGTGGGGAGGGCCACTGAAGCTTTCTTT	.	.	TRBJ1-1	TRBV5-5
CAISRDGTDTQYF	TGTGCCATCAGCAGAGATGGCACAGATACGCAGTATTTT	.	.	TRBJ2-3	TRBV10-3
CASSGDSHGADTQYF	TGTGCCAGCAGTGGGGACAGCCACGGCGCAGATACGCAGTATTTT	TRBD1	.	TRBJ2-3	TRBV6-1